This T cell receptor beta chain is from a study of T cells after yellow fever vaccination. The authors made TCR cDNA by 5'RACE template switching, adding a universal primer site and UMIs. From the 5' RACE reads, TCRdb called clonotypes with MiXCR, one entry per CDR3 protein. The data hold hundreds of thousands of distinct CDR3 sequences, with more than 3% observed a single time. As for this clonotype: Its specificity is unknown.

V shed 4 bases, J shed 9 bases, and the junction held 7 bases outside the gene matches. Germline V gene data show CDR1 as SGHDN and CDR2 as FVKESK. There are 14 residues in the CDR3. Findings of the study overall: Post-booster samples contained most primary-vaccination clones (approximately 96% CD4, roughly 88% CD8). Bulk-population clonotypes that are abundant could appear as contaminants in FACS-sorted repertoires.

The origin of this receptor is a man between 18 and 29 years old who received the YFV17D yellow fever vaccine. The chain joins TRBV14 to TRBJ2-1; 9 positions match TRBD1. This material consisted of PBMCs, taken on the day of the yellow fever booster vaccination. The CDR3 nucleotides are TGTGCCAGCAGCCCCGGGACAGGGAGGGTTGAGCAGTTCTTC. It translates to CASSPGTGRVEQFF. Using reference TRBV14 and TRBJ2-1 for the parts outside the CDR3, the full variable domain is EAGVTQFPSHSVIEKGQTVTLRCDPISGHDNLYWYRRVMGKEIKFLLHFVKESKQDESGMPNNRFLAERTGGTYSTLKVQPAELEDSGVYFCASSPGTGRVEQFFGPGTRLTVL.